This T cell receptor beta chain stems from a study of shared clonotypes between healthy human individuals. Among the unsorted PBMC samples, replicate PCRs used approximately 270 ng DNA, 30,000 to 35,000 T cell genomes. Scientists sequenced DNA from unsorted PBMC on ten immunoSEQ deep assay plates. Clones were sequenced by immunoSEQ multiplex PCR, and TCRdb holds only the in-frame ones, with some missing. The sample holds about half a million clones, 79% seen once. Genomic DNA of unsorted samples came from 85 million to 90 million PBMCs. This CDR3 has 14 residues. Trimming cost V 0 bases and J 5 bases; bases outside gene matches: 4. CDR1 is MNHNY, CDR2 SVGAGI, per germline (reference sequence).

This TCR came from a woman in her thirties or forties in good health. Some clones in this sample may be carry-over from other donors' samples. The chain has TRBV6-6 and TRBJ2-7; 7 bases fit TRBD1. Source material: PBMCs. The CDR3 region is CASSYSTGSHEQYF. For the CDR3, the DNA is TGTGCCAGCAGTTACTCGACAGGGTCCCACGAGCAGTACTTC.